What follows are 32 T cell receptor beta chains derived from one specimen sequenced in a study of blood T cell repertoires in COVID-19. TCRdb's table, derived via immunoSEQ multiplex PCR, lists solely in-frame clones and lacks some. The table records under 300,000 clones, approximately 80% of them present only once. The material sequenced was peripheral blood. Receptor source: a woman aged 18-30 years with acute or convalescent COVID-19.

This clone was detected only a few times. J is TRBJ2-5 and V is TRBV6-5, with TRBD2 identical over 9 bases. The CDR3 has 15 residues. Germline V gene lookup returns CDR1 MNHEY and CDR2 SVGAGI. The J segment lost 5 bases and the V segment lost 5 bases, leaving 9 bases of the junction unmatched. The CDR3 is CASSPRGGVGETQYF. In DNA form, the CDR3 reads TGTGCCAGCAGTCCCCGCGGGGGGGTCGGGGAGACCCAGTACTTC.

This clone appeared once. The V call is TRBV4-3, the J call TRBJ2-3, with TRBD2 matching over 11 bases. Germline V gene sequence: CDR1 LGHNA, CDR2 YSLEER. This CDR3 comprises 16 residues. V trimming: 2 bases; J trimming: 3 bases; junction bases outside the gene matches: 4. In nucleotides, the CDR3 is TGCGCCAGCAGCCAACGACTAGCGGGACCGACAGATACGCAGTATTTT. It is translated as CASSQRLAGPTDTQYF.

The J gene is TRBJ2-2, the V gene TRBV5-8; TRBD1 is a possible D gene (5 bases). V was trimmed by 1 base and J by 7 bases, leaving 14 bases between them. The CDR3 contains 15 residues. Germline CDR1 is SGHTS and CDR2 is YDEGEE. The CDR3 nucleotides are TGTGCCAGCAGCTTGTTTCAGGGCGTCGGCGGGGAGCTGTTTTTT. Its protein product is CASSLFQGVGGELFF.

V and J are TRBV7-9 and TRBJ1-1; D unclear. CDR1 and CDR2 from the germline V gene are SEHNR and FQNEAQ (reference sequence). With 0 bases removed from V and 6 bases from J, the gap between germline ends came to 8 bases. The CDR3 is made up of 13 amino acids. CDR3 nucleotides: TGTGCCAGCAGCTTAGCGGCCAGGTCTGAAGCTTTCTTT. This codes for CASSLAARSEAFF.

The V and J genes are TRBV7-2 and TRBJ1-3; the D is unclear. The CDR3 consists of 15 residues. V was clipped by 1 base and J by 2 bases, with 9 bases between them. Germline V gene lookup returns CDR1 SGHTA and CDR2 FQGNSA. CDR3 coding DNA: TGTGCCAGCAGCTTAGGGGCAGGTCCTGGAAACACCATATATTTT. Translated: CASSLGAGPGNTIYF.

This chain uses TRBV4-3 with TRBJ1-1; 8 nucleotides match TRBD1. This CDR3 has 16 amino acids. Germline values: CDR1 LGHNA, CDR2 YSLEER. The ends lost 2 bases at V and 2 bases at J; junction bases unmatched: 7. CDR3 loop: CASSQWGTGPNTEAFF. The CDR3 DNA reads as TGCGCCAGCAGCCAATGGGGGACAGGACCAAACACTGAAGCTTTCTTT.

The chain is built from TRBV5-1 and TRBJ1-2, with 7 nucleotides matching TRBD1. The CDR3 has 14 residues. The V gene's germline CDR1 is SGHRS and CDR2 YFSETQ. The trim removed 4 bases at V and 4 bases at J, leaving 7 bases unmatched. CDR3 in amino acids: CASSAQGDGYGYTF. The CDR3 nucleotides read TGCGCCAGCAGCGCCCAGGGGGACGGCTATGGCTACACCTTC.

The chain has TRBV10-3 and TRBJ2-7; the match to TRBD2 covers 8 bases. The CDR3 has 14 amino acids. Looked up from germline, CDR1 is ENHRY and CDR2 is SYGVKD. V shed 6 bases and J 0 bases; nucleotides not matched to a gene: 4. In DNA, the CDR3 is TGTGCCATCAGCCCCGGGACTAGCTCCTACGAGCAGTACTTC. The encoded protein is CAISPGTSSYEQYF.

The V gene is TRBV30, the J gene TRBJ1-1, with D possibly TRBD1 on 5 matching bases. The CDR3 covers 14 residues. Per germline, CDR1 GTSNPN and CDR2 SVGIG (reference sequence). V was pared by 3 bases and J by 0 bases, with 11 bases between. The DNA for the CDR3 is TGTGCCTGGAGCGTAACAGGAATGAACACTGAAGCTTTCTTT. Its translation is CAWSVTGMNTEAFF.

J is TRBJ2-3 and V is TRBV18; 8 bases agree with TRBD1. CDR3 length: 20 amino acids. The germline gives CDR1 KGHSH, CDR2 LQKENI. J lost 5 bases, V lost 0 bases, and 19 bases had no gene match. The chain's CDR3 is CASSPPVRTGRGTFVDTQYF. DNA of the CDR3: TGTGCCAGCTCACCACCGGTCCGGACAGGGAGAGGGACTTTTGTAGATACGCAGTATTTT.

With regard to this clone: This sample also contains other DNA sequences that code for the same CDR3. The chain couples TRBV12-3 or TRBV12-4 to TRBJ1-1, with D unresolved. V lost 3 bases and J lost 4, with 6 bases in between. This CDR3 contains 12 residues. The CDR3, as DNA: TGTGCCAGCAGTTTCGGCGGCACTGAAGCTTTCTTT. Translated, it gives CASSFGGTEAFF.

CDR3 DNA: TGTGCCAGCAGCGCCCGACTAGCCTACAATGAGCAGTTCTTC. Its translation is CASSARLAYNEQFF. The rearrangement joins TRBV11-3 to TRBJ2-1, with D possibly matching TRBD2 (6 bases). Germline CDR1 reads SGHNT; CDR2 reads YENEEA. This CDR3 is 14 amino acids long. Between the trimmed V and J ends, which lost 5 bases and 2 bases, there was a span of 10 bases.

The CDR3 bases are TGTGCCAGCAGTTACTCGACGGGAGACGGGGAGCTGTTTTTT. Protein sequence: CASSYSTGDGELFF. The chain employs TRBV6-5 and TRBJ2-2; the D gene is possibly TRBD2 (6 bases). Trimming left V 0 bases short and J 7 bases short, with 9 bases between. The CDR3 covers 14 residues. The germline V gene has CDR1 MNHEY and CDR2 SVGAGI.

V gene TRBV25-1 combines with J gene TRBJ1-5, with D unclear. CDR3 size: 12 residues. Between the trimmed V and J ends, which lost 4 bases and 8 bases, there was a span of 9 bases. CDR1 and CDR2 from the germline V gene are MGHDK and SYGVNS. The CDR3 sequence is CASSGTGKPQHF. The CDR3 DNA reads TGTGCCAGCAGTGGGACGGGGAAGCCCCAGCATTTT.

V is TRBV27 and J is TRBJ2-1; perhaps TRBD2 as D (5 bases). Per the germline V gene, CDR1 is MNHEY and CDR2 is SMNVEV (reference sequence). This CDR3 contains 14 residues. The ends were cut back, 0 bases at V and 8 bases at J, with 11 bases in the middle. CDR3 protein: CASSLSRLADEQFF. CDR3 in DNA: TGTGCCAGCAGTTTATCCAGGCTAGCCGATGAGCAGTTCTTC.

This chain connects TRBV7-9 to TRBJ1-4; TRBD1 matches at 7 bases. The length of the CDR3 is 16 residues. V shed 5 bases, J shed 5 bases, and the junction held 11 bases outside the gene matches. The germline V gene has CDR1 SEHNR and CDR2 FQNEAQ (reference sequence). The CDR3: CASSLTGEALNEKLFF. The CDR3 coding sequence is TGTGCCAGCAGCCTTACAGGGGAGGCCCTGAATGAAAAACTGTTTTTT.

The V gene is TRBV21-1, the J gene TRBJ1-1. TRBV21-1 is noted as a pseudogene. The CDR3 loop spans 16 amino acids. CDR3 nucleotide sequence: TGTGCCAGCACCTCCGGGAACTGGACCGTGAACACTGAAGCTTTCTTT. This translates into CASTSGNWTVNTEAFF.

This chain joins TRBV12-3 or TRBV12-4 and TRBJ2-7, with a weak D call TRBD2 (6 bases). The CDR3 has 13 residues. V was pared by 5 bases and J by 2 bases, with 10 bases between. CDR3 amino acids: CASSPGTPYEQYF. CDR3 in DNA: TGTGCCAGCAGTCCCGGGACTCCCTACGAGCAGTACTTC.

The J gene is TRBJ1-5, the V gene TRBV27; 7 nucleotides agree with TRBD1. The CDR3 has 14 residues. Trimming cost V 5 bases and J 3 bases; bases outside gene matches: 4. The germline CDR1 and CDR2 sequences are MNHEY and SMNVEV (reference sequence). DNA of the CDR3: TGTGCCAGCAGTCCGGGACAGTTCAATCAGCCCCAGCATTTT. It yields the protein CASSPGQFNQPQHF.

Here the CDR3 reads CATSRDPPGRGTGRVYGYTF. The CDR3 DNA follows: TGTGCCACCAGCAGAGATCCTCCCGGACGGGGGACAGGGAGGGTATATGGCTACACCTTC. The chain joins TRBV15 to TRBJ1-2; 9 nucleotides line up with TRBD1. V was pared by 0 bases and J by 5 bases, with 19 bases of the junction left unmatched. The CDR3 loop spans 20 amino acids. CDR1 is LNHNV, CDR2 YYDKDF, per germline (reference sequence).

The V call is TRBV13, the J call TRBJ2-1, with 7 bases matching TRBD2. CDR1 and CDR2 (germline): PRHDT, FYEKMQ (reference sequence). The CDR3 totals 16 residues. V was pared by 6 bases and J by 2 bases, with 10 bases of the junction left unmatched. The CDR3 nucleotides are TGTGCCAGCAGGGGAGGTCGGGAGGCGGCCTACAATGAGCAGTTCTTC. Translated, it gives CASRGGREAAYNEQFF.

The rearrangement uses TRBV7-2 and TRBJ2-3, with D tentatively TRBD1 (7 bases). The CDR3 runs to 16 residues. Trimming pared 5 bases from V and 0 bases from J, leaving 15 bases between. From germline, CDR1 is SGHTA and CDR2 FQGNSA. The CDR3 DNA follows: TGTGCCAGCAGCCCCCCCCAGGGGGGTAGCACAGATACGCAGTATTTT. Translation gives CASSPPQGGSTDTQYF.

This chain uses TRBV4-3 with TRBJ1-2; D gene ambiguous. Trimming removed 0 bases from V and 5 bases from J, with 7 bases in between. The CDR3 consists of 13 residues. The germline V gene has CDR1 LGHNA and CDR2 YSLEER. The CDR3 sequence is CASSQDRLYGYTF. The CDR3 coding sequence is TGCGCCAGCAGCCAAGATAGACTTTATGGCTACACCTTC.

The V gene is TRBV2, the J gene TRBJ1-6; the match to TRBD1 covers 10 bases. The ends lost 7 bases at V and 7 bases at J; junction bases unmatched: 1. The CDR3 runs to 13 residues. The germline V gene has CDR1 SNHLY and CDR2 FYNNEI. The CDR3 region is CASMDRGNSPLHF. The CDR3 DNA sequence: TGTGCCAGCATGGACAGGGGGAATTCACCCCTCCACTTT.

This clone was picked up one time. The genes are TRBV4-1 and TRBJ1-2, with 7 bases fitting TRBD1. The CDR3 totals 14 residues. Trimming at V came to 10 bases and at J to 4 bases, leaving 12 bases not matched to a gene. CDR1 and CDR2 from the germline V gene are MGHRA and YSYEKL. CDR3 amino acids: CATSETGLGYGYTF. As DNA, the CDR3 is TGCGCCACCTCGGAGACAGGGTTGGGCTATGGCTACACCTTC.

This sequence joins TRBV5-1 and TRBJ2-2; D is possibly TRBD1 (5 bases). CDR3 length: 15 residues. The germline V gene has CDR1 SGHRS and CDR2 YFSETQ. V lost 0 bases and J 5 bases, leaving 11 bases between the germline ends. CDR3: CASSLETPGTGELFF. CDR3 nucleotides: TGCGCCAGCAGCTTGGAAACGCCAGGGACCGGGGAGCTGTTTTTT.

The V and J genes are TRBV9 and TRBJ2-7; TRBD2 matches 7 bases. Germline CDR1 reads SGDLS; CDR2 reads YYNGEE. V gave up 0 bases and J gave up 4 bases; unmatched junction bases: 7. This CDR3 comprises 15 residues. The DNA for the CDR3 is TGTGCCAGCAGCGTAGGGGCTAGCGGAGGATACGAGCAGTACTTC. Encoded protein: CASSVGASGGYEQYF.

A word on this clone: One end of the junction varies from germline; a read error may be responsible. The chain links TRBV5-1 to TRBJ2-1, with 11 nucleotides matching TRBD2. The CDR3 has 12 residues. Germline-derived CDR1 and CDR2 are SGHRS and YFSETQ. The CDR3 region has the DNA TGCGCCAGCAGCGGGACTAGCGGAGACGCGATCTTC. This translates into CASSGTSGDAIF.

The chain uses TRBV27 and TRBJ2-7; weak D call: TRBD2 (6 bases). With 1 base removed from V and 4 bases from J, the gap between germline ends came to 14 bases. Germline V lookup: CDR1 MNHEY, CDR2 SMNVEV (reference sequence). This CDR3 has 15 residues. The CDR3 DNA reads as TGTGCCAGCAGTTTATATGGGGGTAGCGGATACGAGCAGTACTTC. Amino acids: CASSLYGGSGYEQYF.

The J gene is TRBJ1-2, the V gene TRBV27; a possible D gene is TRBD1 (5 bases). CDR3 length equals 14 residues. CDR1 and CDR2 (germline): MNHEY, SMNVEV (reference sequence). Trimming took 6 bases from V and 1 from J, leaving 12 bases between them. This chain's CDR3 is CASSSATDNYGYTF. CDR3 sequence (DNA): TGTGCCAGCAGCTCAGCGACAGATAACTATGGCTACACCTTC.

This chain uses TRBV19 with TRBJ1-2; D is possibly TRBD1 (5 bases). The germline gives CDR1 LNHDA, CDR2 SQIVND (reference sequence). The germline V and J ends were trimmed by 6 bases and 2 bases, with 10 bases remaining between them. The CDR3 length is 13 residues. As DNA, the CDR3 is TGTGCCAGTAGCTTGGACACCAACTATGGCTACACCTTC. It specifies CASSLDTNYGYTF.

This clone showed up just once. The CDR3 nucleotides are TGTGCCAGCAGCCGTCTGACTAGCGGGGGAGACAATGAGCAGTTCTTC. It encodes CASSRLTSGGDNEQFF. The chain has TRBV7-2 and TRBJ2-1, with 12 bases matching TRBD2. Germline assignment: CDR1 SGHTA and CDR2 FQGNSA. This CDR3 spans 16 amino acids. V dropped 5 bases and J dropped 5; count of bases not matched to a gene: 7.